The clone carrying this TCR beta chain appeared many times. Antigen: not known. The sample comes from a study of T cell repertoires in cytomegalovirus infection. Study summary: It was the public TCR beta signatures that indicated both CMV infection and matching HLA type. Findings and limits, study-wide: Public TCR beta family frequency separated CMV-and-HLA carriers, including in an independent cohort. CMV-specific TCR beta clonotypes restricted by HLA-C were the ones dominating the ex vivo response.

V was shortened by 4 bases and J by 5 bases, with 6 bases between the two germline ends. CDR1 is SGHTA and CDR2 is FQGNSA in the germline V gene. CDR3 length equals 11 residues. In TCRdb, the reads were re-called with MiXCR into one record per CDR3 protein. The table shows roughly 100,000 distinct CDR3 sequences, with approximately 15% occurring only once. The receptor's source is a human donor in good health (CMV status not recorded). Some clones in this sample may be carry-over from other donors' samples. The rearrangement joins TRBV7-2 to TRBJ2-7; D remains ambiguous. What was sequenced was PBMCs. The CDR3 DNA sequence: TGTGCCAGCAGCTCGGCGGACGAGCAGTACTTC. It specifies CASSSADEQYF. The whole variable domain, filled in from reference TRBV7-2 and TRBJ2-7, reads GAGVSQSPSNKVTEKGKDVELRCDPISGHTALYWYRQSLGQGLEFLIYFQGNSAPDKSGLPSDRFSAERTGGSVSTLTIQRTQQEDSAVYLCASSSADEQYFGPGTRLTVT.